One sample yielded the 15 T cell receptor beta chains listed below, sequenced in a study of beta chain features in type 1 diabetes. Expressed TCRB transcripts were sequenced, since all the RNA that had been isolated was reverse transcribed. The protocol was immunoSEQ multiplex PCR, while the TCRdb copy is restricted to in-frame clones and leaves out a portion. The repertoire includes over 120,000 clones, about 9.2% of them detected once, and roughly 0.7% sits in the top ten. Sequenced: central memory CD4+ T cells from blood. The receptors stem from a young man in good health.

This clone was seen many times. The J gene is TRBJ2-7, the V gene TRBV5-6; tentatively, D is TRBD2 (6 bases). The V gene lost 3 bases and the J gene lost 0 bases, with 13 bases spanning the gap. This CDR3 has 15 residues. Germline values: CDR1 SGHDT, CDR2 YYEEEE. CDR3 sequence (DNA): TGTGCCAGCAGCTCCGGGACTTTGAGCTCCTACGAGCAGTACTTC. It translates to CASSSGTLSSYEQYF.

The genes are TRBV11-2 and TRBJ2-5, with D unclear. The J call is in doubt because the DNA end fits TRBJ2-7 better. Germline CDR1 and CDR2: SGHAT and FQNNGV. The CDR3 spans 13 residues. In nucleotides, the CDR3 is TGTGCCAGCAGCTCGACACTTTCCTACGAGCAGTACTTC. This encodes CASSSTLSYEQYF.

There are a few counts of this clone. This chain uses TRBV14 with TRBJ2-7; possibly TRBD1 for D (5 bases). Trimming took off 6 bases at V and 0 bases at J, with 9 bases between the two ends. Germline assignment: CDR1 SGHDN and CDR2 FVKESK. The CDR3 has 13 residues. The CDR3 DNA is TGTGCCAGCAGTCGACAGAGCTCCTACGAGCAGTACTTC. Encoded protein: CASSRQSSYEQYF.

The chain employs TRBV5-1 and TRBJ2-1; D is unclear. Trimming left V 0 bases short and J 7 bases short, with 8 bases between. This CDR3 has 13 amino acids. Germline V lookup: CDR1 SGHRS, CDR2 YFSETQ. CDR3 sequence (DNA): TGCGCCAGCAGCTTGGGAACAATAAATGAGCAGTTCTTC. Amino acid sequence: CASSLGTINEQFF.

This sequence joins TRBV6-4 and TRBJ2-3; 10 nucleotides align to TRBD2. V dropped 0 bases and J dropped 4; count of bases not matched to a gene: 7. Germline V gene sequence: CDR1 MRHNA, CDR2 SNTAGT. CDR3 size: 17 residues. The CDR3 region is CASSDSSAGGRADTQYF. The CDR3 DNA reads as TGTGCCAGCAGTGACTCCTCAGCGGGGGGGCGGGCAGATACGCAGTATTTT.

This clone turned up a few times. V gene TRBV6-1 combines with J gene TRBJ1-5; TRBD1 might be the D (5 bases). V gave up 7 bases and J gave up 3 bases, with 16 bases separating them. Germline V gene lookup returns CDR1 MNHNS and CDR2 SASEGT. The CDR3 covers 15 residues. CDR3 sequence: CASIPRGSYNQPQHF. As DNA, the CDR3 is TGTGCCAGCATCCCAAGGGGATCCTACAATCAGCCCCAGCATTTT.

This chain uses TRBV12-5 with TRBJ1-1; the match to TRBD1 covers 7 bases. J gave up 2 bases and V 7 bases, and 7 bases lay outside the gene matches. The CDR3 is 14 residues long. CDR1 and CDR2 from the germline V gene are LGHNT and FRNRAP. The CDR3 protein is CASEDRERNTEAFF. CDR3 DNA sequence: TGTGCTAGTGAAGACAGGGAGCGAAACACTGAAGCTTTCTTT.

V usage is TRBV9 and J usage is TRBJ1-5; tentatively, D is TRBD1 (6 bases). Germline CDR1 reads SGDLS; CDR2 reads YYNGEE. This CDR3 is built from 15 residues. Trimming took off 0 bases at V and 6 bases at J, with 13 bases between the two ends. This chain's CDR3 is CASSVDAGDGQPQHF. The CDR3 DNA reads TGTGCCAGCAGCGTAGACGCAGGGGATGGTCAGCCCCAGCATTTT.

This clone occurred a few times. The CDR3 here is CASSLGGGRRYEQYF. In nucleotides, the CDR3 is TGTGCCAGCAGCTTAGGTGGAGGGCGAAGGTACGAGCAGTACTTC. The chain joins TRBV7-2 to TRBJ2-7; D possibly corresponds to TRBD2 (6 bases). Trimming left V 1 base short and J 4 bases short, with 14 bases between. The germline gives CDR1 SGHTA, CDR2 FQGNSA. The CDR3 has 15 amino acids.

The V gene is TRBV7-9, the J gene TRBJ2-2; 7 bases match TRBD1. The CDR3 loop spans 16 amino acids. V shed 4 bases and J 2 bases; nucleotides not matched to a gene: 7. Germline V gives CDR1 SEHNR, CDR2 FQNEAQ (reference sequence). The CDR3 DNA reads TGTGCCAGCAGCTGGCCGCGGACAGGAAACACCGGGGAGCTGTTTTTT. As protein: CASSWPRTGNTGELFF.

The chain uses TRBV30 and TRBJ2-7, with 9 bases aligning to TRBD1. Germline lookup yields CDR1 GTSNPN and CDR2 SVGIG (reference sequence). Trimming cost V 2 bases and J 6 bases; bases outside gene matches: 5. The CDR3 runs 13 residues. DNA for the CDR3: TGTGCCTGGAGTACCGGGACAGGGCCCGAGCAGTACTTC. Its translation is CAWSTGTGPEQYF.

This clone occurred a few times. V is TRBV9 and J is TRBJ2-4, with a weak D call TRBD1 (6 bases). The CDR3 contains 16 residues. Germline CDR1 reads SGDLS; CDR2 reads YYNGEE. V gave up 2 bases and J gave up 0 bases, with 12 bases separating them. CDR3 residues: CASSVQGNLAKNIQYF. The CDR3 DNA is TGTGCCAGCAGCGTTCAGGGGAATCTAGCCAAAAACATTCAGTACTTC. The variable domain in full, completed from reference TRBV9 and TRBJ2-4, reads DSGVTQTPKHLITATGQRVTLRCSPRSGDLSVYWYQQSLDQGLQFLIQYYNGEERAKGNILERFSAQQFPDLHSELNLSSLELGDSALYFCASSVQGNLAKNIQYFGAGTRLSVL.

The chain recombines TRBV10-3 with TRBJ2-7; maybe TRBD1 (6 bases). Germline CDR1 is ENHRY and CDR2 is SYGVKD. Trimming removed 6 bases from V and 0 bases from J, with 9 bases in between. This CDR3 spans 13 amino acids. CDR3 amino acids: CAIRGDNSYEQYF. The CDR3 DNA follows: TGTGCCATCAGGGGGGACAACTCCTACGAGCAGTACTTC.

This clone was seen only a few times. This chain connects TRBV2 to TRBJ2-2; 11 nucleotides line up with TRBD1. This CDR3 has 15 residues. V was pared by 5 bases and J by 6 bases, with 5 bases of the junction left unmatched. In germline, CDR1 is SNHLY, CDR2 FYNNEI. The CDR3: CASSYGTGGAGELFF. The CDR3 coding sequence is TGTGCCAGCAGTTACGGGACAGGGGGAGCCGGGGAGCTGTTTTTT.

The chain uses TRBV7-3 and TRBJ2-1; possible D gene TRBD2, 5 bases. The germline CDR1 and CDR2 sequences are SGHTA and FQGTGA. This CDR3 has 15 residues. The V end lost 1 base, the J end lost 0 bases, and 7 bases lay between the germline ends. CDR3 nucleotides: TGTGCCAGCAGCTTAAATCGGGGCTCCTACAATGAGCAGTTCTTC. It yields the protein CASSLNRGSYNEQFF.